This T cell receptor (beta chain) was identified in a study of blood T cell repertoires in COVID-19. The CDR3 loop spans 17 amino acids. Unmatched junction bases numbered 8, after V lost 4 bases and J lost 2 bases. Germline assignment: CDR1 SGHRS and CDR2 YFSETQ. TCRdb's table, derived via immunoSEQ multiplex PCR, lists solely in-frame clones and lacks some. The sample has some 370,000 clones; 80% to 90% are singletons. The TCR comes from a man aged 40-49 years with acute or convalescent COVID-19. This chain uses TRBV5-1 with TRBJ2-3; 12 bases fit TRBD2. The material sequenced was peripheral blood. CDR3 residues: CASSEGLAGPSTDTQYF. For the CDR3, the DNA is TGCGCCAGCAGCGAGGGACTAGCGGGTCCCTCCACAGATACGCAGTATTTT.